This T cell receptor (beta chain) was recovered during a study of cytomegalovirus exposure and HLA in healthy donors. It was with 60 Vbeta and 13 Jbeta primers that the PCR ran. Here immunoSEQ multiplex PCR was the method, and the copy in TCRdb shows in-frame clones only, minus some. The sample has some 130,000 clones; roughly 77% are singletons. The specimen sequenced was PBMCs. The sequence came from a female donor in good health and CMV-seronegative.

The CDR3 DNA is TGCGCCAGCAGCTCGGACAGGGGGCGAGGCTACACCTTC. Translation gives CASSSDRGRGYTF. V is TRBV5-1 and J is TRBJ1-2; 11 bases map to TRBD1. The ends lost 3 bases at V and 8 bases at J; junction bases unmatched: 3. The CDR3 spans 13 residues. Germline lookup yields CDR1 SGHRS and CDR2 YFSETQ.